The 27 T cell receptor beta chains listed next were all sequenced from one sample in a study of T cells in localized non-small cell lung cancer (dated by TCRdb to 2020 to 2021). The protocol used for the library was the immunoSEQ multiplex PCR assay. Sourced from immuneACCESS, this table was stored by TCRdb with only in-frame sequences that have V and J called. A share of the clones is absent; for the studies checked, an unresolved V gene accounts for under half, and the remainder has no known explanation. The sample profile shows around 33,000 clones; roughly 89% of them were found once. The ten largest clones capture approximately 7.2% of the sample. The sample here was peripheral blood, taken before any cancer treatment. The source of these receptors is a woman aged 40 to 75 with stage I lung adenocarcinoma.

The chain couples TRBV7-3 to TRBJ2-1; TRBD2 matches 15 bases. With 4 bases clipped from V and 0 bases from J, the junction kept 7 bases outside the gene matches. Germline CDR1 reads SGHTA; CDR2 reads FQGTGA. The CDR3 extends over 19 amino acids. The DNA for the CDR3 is TGTGCCAGCAGCTCTCCGGGACTAGCGGGGGGTTCCTCCTACAATGAGCAGTTCTTC. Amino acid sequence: CASSSPGLAGGSSYNEQFF.

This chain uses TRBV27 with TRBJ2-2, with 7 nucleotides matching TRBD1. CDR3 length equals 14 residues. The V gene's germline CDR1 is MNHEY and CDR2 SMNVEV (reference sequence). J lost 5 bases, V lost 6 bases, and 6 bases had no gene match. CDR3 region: CASSRPTGTGELFF. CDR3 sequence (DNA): TGTGCCAGCAGCCGACCGACAGGGACCGGGGAGCTGTTTTTT.

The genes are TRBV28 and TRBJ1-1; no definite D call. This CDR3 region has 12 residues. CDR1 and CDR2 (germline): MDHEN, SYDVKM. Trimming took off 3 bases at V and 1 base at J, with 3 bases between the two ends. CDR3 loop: CASSLKNTEAFF. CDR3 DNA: TGTGCCAGCAGTTTGAAGAACACTGAAGCTTTCTTT.

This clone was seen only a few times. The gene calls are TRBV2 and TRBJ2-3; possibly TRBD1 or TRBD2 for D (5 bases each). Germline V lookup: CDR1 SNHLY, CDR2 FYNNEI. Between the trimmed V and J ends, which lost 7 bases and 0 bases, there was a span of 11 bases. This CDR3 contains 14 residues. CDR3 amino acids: CASKGTSSTDTQYF. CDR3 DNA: TGTGCCAGCAAGGGGACCTCTAGCACAGATACGCAGTATTTT.

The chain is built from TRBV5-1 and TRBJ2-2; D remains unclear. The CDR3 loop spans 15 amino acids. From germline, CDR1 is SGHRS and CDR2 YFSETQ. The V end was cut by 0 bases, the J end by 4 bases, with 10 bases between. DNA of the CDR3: TGCGCCAGCAGCTTGGGGGCGGCCAGCACCGGGGAGCTGTTTTTT. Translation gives CASSLGAASTGELFF.

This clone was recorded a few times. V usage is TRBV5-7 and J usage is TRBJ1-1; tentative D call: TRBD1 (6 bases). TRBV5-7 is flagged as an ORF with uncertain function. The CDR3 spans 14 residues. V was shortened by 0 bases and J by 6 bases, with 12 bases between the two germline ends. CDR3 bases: TGTGCCAGCAGCTTGGAGAGGGGGTCGGCTGAAGCTTTCTTT. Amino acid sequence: CASSLERGSAEAFF.

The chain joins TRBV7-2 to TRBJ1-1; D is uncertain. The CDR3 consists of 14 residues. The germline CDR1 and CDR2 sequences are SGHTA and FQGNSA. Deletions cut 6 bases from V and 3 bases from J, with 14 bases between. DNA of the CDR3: TGTGCCAGCAGTCTAGCGGGCTTCGACACTGAAGCTTTCTTT. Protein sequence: CASSLAGFDTEAFF.

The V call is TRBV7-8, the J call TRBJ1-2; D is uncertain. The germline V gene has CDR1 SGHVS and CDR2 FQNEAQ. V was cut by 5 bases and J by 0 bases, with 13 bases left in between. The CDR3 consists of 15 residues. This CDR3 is CASSKEARANYGYTF. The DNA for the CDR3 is TGTGCCAGCAGCAAGGAGGCCAGAGCTAACTATGGCTACACCTTC.

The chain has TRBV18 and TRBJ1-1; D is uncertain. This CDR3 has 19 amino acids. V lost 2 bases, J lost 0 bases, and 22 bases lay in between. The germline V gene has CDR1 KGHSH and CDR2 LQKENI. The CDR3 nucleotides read TGTGCCAGCTCACCATCCCGCGGTCTACAGAGAGTAATGAACACTGAAGCTTTCTTT. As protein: CASSPSRGLQRVMNTEAFF.

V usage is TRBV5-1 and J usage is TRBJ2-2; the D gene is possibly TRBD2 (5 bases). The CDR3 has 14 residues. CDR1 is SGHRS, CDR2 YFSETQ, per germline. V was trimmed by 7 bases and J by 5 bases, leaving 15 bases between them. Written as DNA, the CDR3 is TGCGCCAGCCGATCCGACCCGGGGACCGGGGAGCTGTTTTTT. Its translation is CASRSDPGTGELFF.

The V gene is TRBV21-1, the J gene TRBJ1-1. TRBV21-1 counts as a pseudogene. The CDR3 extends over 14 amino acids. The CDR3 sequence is CASSKRLMNTEAFF. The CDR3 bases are TGTGCCAGCAGCAAAAGGCTGATGAACACTGAAGCTTTCTTT.

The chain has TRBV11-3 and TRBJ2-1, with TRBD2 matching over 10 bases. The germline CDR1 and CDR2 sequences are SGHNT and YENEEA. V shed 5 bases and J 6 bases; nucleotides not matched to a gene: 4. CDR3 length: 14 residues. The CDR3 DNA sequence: TGTGCCAGCAGCGGAGCGGGGGGGCGCAATGAGCAGTTCTTC. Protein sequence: CASSGAGGRNEQFF.

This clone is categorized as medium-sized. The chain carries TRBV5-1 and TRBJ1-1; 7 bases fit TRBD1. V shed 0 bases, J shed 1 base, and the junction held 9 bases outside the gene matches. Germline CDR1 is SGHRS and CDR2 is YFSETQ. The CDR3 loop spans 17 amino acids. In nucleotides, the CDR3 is TGCGCCAGCAGCTTGGCCGGTTCAACAGGGGCGAACACTGAAGCTTTCTTT. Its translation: CASSLAGSTGANTEAFF.

The CDR3 DNA follows: TGTGCCAGCAGTTCCTACGGACAGGGCTCAACTGAAGCTTTCTTT. Its translation is CASSSYGQGSTEAFF. The chain has TRBV6-6 and TRBJ1-1; 8 bases line up with TRBD1. The CDR3 spans 15 residues. V gave up 4 bases and J gave up 5 bases; unmatched junction bases: 9. Per the germline V gene, CDR1 is MNHNY and CDR2 is SVGAGI (reference sequence).

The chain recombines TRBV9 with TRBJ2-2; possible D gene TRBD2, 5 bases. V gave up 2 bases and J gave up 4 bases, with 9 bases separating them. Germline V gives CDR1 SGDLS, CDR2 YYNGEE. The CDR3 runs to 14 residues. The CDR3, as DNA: TGTGCCAGCAGCGTTGCCGGGGTCACCGGGGAGCTGTTTTTT. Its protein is CASSVAGVTGELFF.

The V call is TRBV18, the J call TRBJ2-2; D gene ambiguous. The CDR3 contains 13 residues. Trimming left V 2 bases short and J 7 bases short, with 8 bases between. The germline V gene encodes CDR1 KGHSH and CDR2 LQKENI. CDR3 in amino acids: CASSPGVDGELFF. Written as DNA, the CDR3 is TGTGCCAGCTCACCAGGTGTAGACGGGGAGCTGTTTTTT.

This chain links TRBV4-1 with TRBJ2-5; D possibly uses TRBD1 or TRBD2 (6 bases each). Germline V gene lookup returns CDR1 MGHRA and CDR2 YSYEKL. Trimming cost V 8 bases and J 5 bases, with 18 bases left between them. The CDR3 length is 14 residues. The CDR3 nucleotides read TGCGCCAGCTCCCGGGGGCTAGCTAGGGAGACCCAGTACTTC. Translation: CASSRGLARETQYF.

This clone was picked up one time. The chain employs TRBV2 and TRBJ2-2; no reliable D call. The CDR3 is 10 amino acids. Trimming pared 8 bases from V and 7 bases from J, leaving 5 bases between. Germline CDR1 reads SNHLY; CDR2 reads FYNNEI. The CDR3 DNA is TGTGCCAGCGATGGCGGGGAGCTGTTTTTT. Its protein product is CASDGGELFF.

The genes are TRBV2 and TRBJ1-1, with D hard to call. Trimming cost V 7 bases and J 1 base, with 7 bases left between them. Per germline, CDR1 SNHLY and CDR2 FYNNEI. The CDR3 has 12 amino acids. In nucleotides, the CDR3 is TGTGCCAGCACCAAAGAGAACACTGAAGCTTTCTTT. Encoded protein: CASTKENTEAFF.

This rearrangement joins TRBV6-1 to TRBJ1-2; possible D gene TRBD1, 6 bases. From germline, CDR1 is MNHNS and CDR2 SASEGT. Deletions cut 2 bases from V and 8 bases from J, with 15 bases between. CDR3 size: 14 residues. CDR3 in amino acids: CASSELWGAGGYTF. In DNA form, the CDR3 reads TGTGCCAGCAGTGAACTGTGGGGGGCAGGGGGCTACACCTTC.

CDR3 loop: CASSPLRFGSYNEQFF. The CDR3 nucleotides read TGTGCCAGCAGCCCCCTTCGTTTCGGCTCCTACAATGAGCAGTTCTTC. This chain links TRBV7-8 with TRBJ2-1; D ambiguous. Germline V gives CDR1 SGHVS, CDR2 FQNEAQ. Trimming took off 5 bases at V and 0 bases at J, with 14 bases between the two ends. CDR3 length: 16 amino acids.

The DNA for the CDR3 is TGTGCCAGCAGCTTATACTCAGGGACTGAAGCTTTCTTT. Its translation: CASSLYSGTEAFF. J is TRBJ1-1 and V is TRBV7-3, with a possible D match to TRBD1 (5 bases). This CDR3 contains 13 residues. V lost 2 bases and J lost 5, with 9 bases in between. CDR1 and CDR2 (germline): SGHTA, FQGTGA.

The CDR3 reads CASSLSVPTRSNYGYTF. CDR3 coding DNA: TGTGCCAGCAGTTTATCCGTCCCGACGAGGAGTAACTATGGCTACACCTTC. The chain employs TRBV27 and TRBJ1-2; no reliable D call. This CDR3 is 17 amino acids long. Trimming pared 0 bases from V and 1 base from J, leaving 15 bases between. CDR1 and CDR2 from the germline V gene are MNHEY and SMNVEV (reference sequence).

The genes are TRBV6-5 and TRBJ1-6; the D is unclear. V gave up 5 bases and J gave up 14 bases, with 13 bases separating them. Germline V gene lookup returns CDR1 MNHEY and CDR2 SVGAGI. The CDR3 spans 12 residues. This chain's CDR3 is CASSESRVTLHF. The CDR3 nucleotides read TGTGCCAGCAGTGAAAGTCGAGTGACCCTCCACTTT.

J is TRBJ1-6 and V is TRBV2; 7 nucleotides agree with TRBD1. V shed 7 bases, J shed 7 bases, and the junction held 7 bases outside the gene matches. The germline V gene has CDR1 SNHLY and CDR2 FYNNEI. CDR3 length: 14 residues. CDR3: CASTAEGANSPLHF. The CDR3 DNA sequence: TGTGCCAGCACGGCGGAGGGGGCAAATTCACCCCTCCACTTT.

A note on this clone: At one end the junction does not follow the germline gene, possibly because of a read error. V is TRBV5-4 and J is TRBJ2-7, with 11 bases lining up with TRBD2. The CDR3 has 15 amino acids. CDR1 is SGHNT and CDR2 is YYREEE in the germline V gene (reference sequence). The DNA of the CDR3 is TGTGCCAGCAGCACTCGGACTAGCGGGCAAGATCTCCCCTCTTTC. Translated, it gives CASSTRTSGQDLPSF.

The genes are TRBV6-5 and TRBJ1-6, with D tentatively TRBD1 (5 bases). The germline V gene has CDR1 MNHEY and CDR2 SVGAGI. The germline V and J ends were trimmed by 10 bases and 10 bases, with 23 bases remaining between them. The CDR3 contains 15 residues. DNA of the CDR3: TGTGCCACCACCCGGGGCCACGGTGAAGGATCACCCCTCCACTTT. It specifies CATTRGHGEGSPLHF.